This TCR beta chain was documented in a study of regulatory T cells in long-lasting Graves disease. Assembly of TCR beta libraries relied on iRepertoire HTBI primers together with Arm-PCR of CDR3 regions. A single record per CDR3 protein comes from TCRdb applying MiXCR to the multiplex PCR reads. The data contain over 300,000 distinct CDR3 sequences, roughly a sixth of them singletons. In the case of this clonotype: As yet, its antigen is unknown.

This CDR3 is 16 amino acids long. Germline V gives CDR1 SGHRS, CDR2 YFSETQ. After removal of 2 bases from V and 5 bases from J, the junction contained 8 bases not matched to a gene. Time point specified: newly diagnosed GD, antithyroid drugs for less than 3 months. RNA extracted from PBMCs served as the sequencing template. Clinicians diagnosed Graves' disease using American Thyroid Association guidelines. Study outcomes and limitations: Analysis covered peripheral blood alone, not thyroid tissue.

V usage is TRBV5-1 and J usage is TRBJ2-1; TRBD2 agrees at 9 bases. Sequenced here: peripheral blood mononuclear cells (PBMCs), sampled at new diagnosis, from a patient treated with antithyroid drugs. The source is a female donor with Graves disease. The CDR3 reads CASSFVAGGGHNEQFF. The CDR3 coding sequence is TGCGCCAGCAGCTTCGTGGCGGGAGGGGGGCACAATGAGCAGTTCTTC.